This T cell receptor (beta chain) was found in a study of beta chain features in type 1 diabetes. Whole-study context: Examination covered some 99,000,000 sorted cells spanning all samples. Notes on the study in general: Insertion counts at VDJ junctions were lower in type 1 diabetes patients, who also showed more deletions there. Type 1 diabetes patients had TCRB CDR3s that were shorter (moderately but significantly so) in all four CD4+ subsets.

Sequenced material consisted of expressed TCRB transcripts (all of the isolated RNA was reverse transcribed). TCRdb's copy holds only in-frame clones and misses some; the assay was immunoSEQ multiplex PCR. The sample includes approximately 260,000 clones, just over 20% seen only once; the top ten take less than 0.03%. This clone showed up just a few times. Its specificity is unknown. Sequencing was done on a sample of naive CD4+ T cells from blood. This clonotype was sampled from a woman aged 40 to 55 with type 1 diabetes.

DNA for the CDR3: TGCGCCAGCAGCACCGGGACTAGCGGTTACGAGCAGTACTTC. It encodes CASSTGTSGYEQYF. The genes are TRBV5-1 and TRBJ2-7; 11 positions match TRBD2. V trimming: 4 bases; J trimming: 4 bases; junction bases outside the gene matches: 4. The CDR3 loop spans 14 amino acids. Germline V gene sequence: CDR1 SGHRS, CDR2 YFSETQ.